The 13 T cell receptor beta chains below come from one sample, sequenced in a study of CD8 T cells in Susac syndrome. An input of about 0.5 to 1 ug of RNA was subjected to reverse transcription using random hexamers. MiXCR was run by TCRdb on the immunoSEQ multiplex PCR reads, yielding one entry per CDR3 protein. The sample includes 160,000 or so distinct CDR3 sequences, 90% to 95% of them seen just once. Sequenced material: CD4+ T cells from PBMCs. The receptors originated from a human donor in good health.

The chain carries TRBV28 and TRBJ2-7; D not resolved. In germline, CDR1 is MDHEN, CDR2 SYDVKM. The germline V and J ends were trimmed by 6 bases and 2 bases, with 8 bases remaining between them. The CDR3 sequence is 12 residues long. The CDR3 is CASSHAAYEQYF. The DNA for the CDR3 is TGTGCCAGCAGCCACGCAGCCTACGAGCAGTACTTC.

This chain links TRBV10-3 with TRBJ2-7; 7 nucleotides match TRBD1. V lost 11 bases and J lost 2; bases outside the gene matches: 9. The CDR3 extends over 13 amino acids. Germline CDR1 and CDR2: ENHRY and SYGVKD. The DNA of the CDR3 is TGTGCCGCCGGGACAGAGAGAGCCTACGAGCAGTACTTC. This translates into CAAGTERAYEQYF.

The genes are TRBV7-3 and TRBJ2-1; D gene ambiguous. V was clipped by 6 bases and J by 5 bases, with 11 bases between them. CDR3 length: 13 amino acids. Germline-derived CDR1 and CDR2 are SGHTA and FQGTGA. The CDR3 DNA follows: TGTGCCAGCAGTCGTGGACCGGACAATGAGCAGTTCTTC. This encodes CASSRGPDNEQFF.

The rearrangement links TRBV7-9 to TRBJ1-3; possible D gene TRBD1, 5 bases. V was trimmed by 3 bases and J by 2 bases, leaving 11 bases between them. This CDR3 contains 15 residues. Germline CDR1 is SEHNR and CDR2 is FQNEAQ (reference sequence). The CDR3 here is CASSFRGLPGNTIYF. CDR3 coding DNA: TGTGCCAGCAGCTTCCGGGGCTTGCCTGGAAACACCATATATTTT.

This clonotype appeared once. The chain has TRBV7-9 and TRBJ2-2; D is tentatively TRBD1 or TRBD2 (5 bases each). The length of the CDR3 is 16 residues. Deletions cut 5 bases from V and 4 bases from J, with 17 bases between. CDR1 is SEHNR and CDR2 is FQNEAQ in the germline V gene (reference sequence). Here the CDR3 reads CASSLAGLRGTGELFF. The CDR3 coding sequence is TGTGCCAGCAGCCTGGCTGGACTTAGGGGCACCGGGGAGCTGTTTTTT. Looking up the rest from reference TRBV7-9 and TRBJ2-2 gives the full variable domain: DTGVSQNPRHKITKRGQNVTFRCDPISEHNRLYWYRQTLGQGPEFLTYFQNEAQLEKSRLLSDRFSAERPKGSFSTLEIQRTEQGDSAMYLCASSLAGLRGTGELFFGEGSRLTVL.

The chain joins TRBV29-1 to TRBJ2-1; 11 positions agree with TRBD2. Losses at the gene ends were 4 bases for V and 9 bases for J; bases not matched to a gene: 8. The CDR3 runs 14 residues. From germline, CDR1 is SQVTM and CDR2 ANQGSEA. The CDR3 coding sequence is TGCAGCGTTGGGGTTAGCGGGAGGGCCGTTGAGCAGTTCTTC. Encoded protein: CSVGVSGRAVEQFF.

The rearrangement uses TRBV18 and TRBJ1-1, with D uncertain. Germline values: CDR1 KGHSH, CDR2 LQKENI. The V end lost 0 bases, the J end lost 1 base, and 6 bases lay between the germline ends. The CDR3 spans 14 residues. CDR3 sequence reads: CASSPPNQNTEAFF. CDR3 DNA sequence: TGTGCCAGCTCACCACCGAATCAGAACACTGAAGCTTTCTTT.

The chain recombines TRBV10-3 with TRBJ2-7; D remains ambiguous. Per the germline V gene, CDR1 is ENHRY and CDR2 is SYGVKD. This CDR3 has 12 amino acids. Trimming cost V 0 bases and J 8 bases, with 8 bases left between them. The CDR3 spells CAISESEGQQYF. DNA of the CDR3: TGTGCCATCAGTGAGTCTGAAGGGCAGCAGTACTTC.

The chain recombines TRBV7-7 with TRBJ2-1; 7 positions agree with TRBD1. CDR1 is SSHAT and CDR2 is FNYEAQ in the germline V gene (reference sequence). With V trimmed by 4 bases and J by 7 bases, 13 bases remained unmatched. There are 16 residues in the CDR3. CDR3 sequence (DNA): TGTGCCAGCAGCTCAGGAATATTCGACAGGGAGAATGAGCAGTTCTTC. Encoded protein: CASSSGIFDRENEQFF.

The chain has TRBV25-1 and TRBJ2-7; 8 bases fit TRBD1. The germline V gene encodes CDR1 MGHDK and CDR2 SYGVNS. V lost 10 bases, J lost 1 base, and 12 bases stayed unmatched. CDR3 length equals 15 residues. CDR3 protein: CATSRGTGGSYEQYF. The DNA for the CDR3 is TGTGCCACAAGCAGGGGGACAGGAGGATCCTACGAGCAGTACTTC.

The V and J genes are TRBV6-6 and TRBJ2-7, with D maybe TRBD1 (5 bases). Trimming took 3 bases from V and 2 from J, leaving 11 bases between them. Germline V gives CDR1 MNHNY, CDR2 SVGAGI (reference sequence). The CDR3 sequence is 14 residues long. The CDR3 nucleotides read TGTGCCAGCAGTTATGGGGCCAGGGCCTACGAGCAGTACTTC. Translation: CASSYGARAYEQYF.

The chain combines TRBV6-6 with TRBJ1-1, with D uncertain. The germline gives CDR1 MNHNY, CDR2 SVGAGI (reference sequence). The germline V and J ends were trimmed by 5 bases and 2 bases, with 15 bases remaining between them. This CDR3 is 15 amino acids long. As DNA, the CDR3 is TGTGCCAGCAGTCTCCCTTTGGGCCAAAACACTGAAGCTTTCTTT. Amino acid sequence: CASSLPLGQNTEAFF.

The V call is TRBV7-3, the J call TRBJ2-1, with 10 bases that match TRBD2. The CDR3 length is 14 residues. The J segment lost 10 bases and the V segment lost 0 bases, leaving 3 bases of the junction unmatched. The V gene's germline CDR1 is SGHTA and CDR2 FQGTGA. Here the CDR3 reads CASSLTSGRSEQFF. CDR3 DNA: TGTGCCAGCAGCTTAACTAGCGGGAGGTCCGAGCAGTTCTTC.